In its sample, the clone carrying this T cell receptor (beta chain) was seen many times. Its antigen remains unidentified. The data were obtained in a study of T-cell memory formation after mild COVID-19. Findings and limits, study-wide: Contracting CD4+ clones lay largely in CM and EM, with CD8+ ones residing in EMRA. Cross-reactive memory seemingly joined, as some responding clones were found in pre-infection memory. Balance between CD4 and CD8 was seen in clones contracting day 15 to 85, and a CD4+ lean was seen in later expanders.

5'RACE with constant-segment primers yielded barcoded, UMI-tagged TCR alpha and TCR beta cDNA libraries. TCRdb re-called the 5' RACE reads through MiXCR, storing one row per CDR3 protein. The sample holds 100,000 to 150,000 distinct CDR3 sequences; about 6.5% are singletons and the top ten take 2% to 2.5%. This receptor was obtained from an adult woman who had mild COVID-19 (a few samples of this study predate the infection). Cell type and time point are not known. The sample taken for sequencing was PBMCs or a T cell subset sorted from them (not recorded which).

CDR3 nucleotides: TGCGCCAGCAGCTTGGGGTTCGCTGAAGCTTTCTTT. Amino acids: CASSLGFAEAFF. The rearrangement links TRBV5-1 to TRBJ1-1, with D uncertain. In germline, CDR1 is SGHRS, CDR2 YFSETQ. Trimming took off 0 bases at V and 6 bases at J, with 6 bases between the two ends. This CDR3 is 12 amino acids long.